Sequencing of this TCR beta chain was carried out in a study of OX40 agonist ivuxolimab in advanced cancers. About the research overall: Under the entry rules, prior anti-PD-1, anti-PD-L1 or anti-CTLA-4 therapy was allowed, and approximately 40% had some. Patients achieving partial responses numbered three: one hepatocellular carcinoma case and two cutaneous melanoma cases.

The table came from immunoSEQ multiplex PCR; TCRdb's copy has only in-frame clones and leaves some out. This table has 75,000 to 100,000 clones, around 90% appearing once. V lost 1 base and J lost 9, with 15 bases in between. CDR1 is SSHAT and CDR2 is FNYEAQ in the germline V gene (reference sequence). CDR3 length equals 14 residues. The sample in question was CD4+ or CD8+ T cells sorted from blood, obtained in a trial of the OX40 agonist ivuxolimab. This clonotype originated in an adult with an advanced solid tumor such as melanoma, head and neck, liver or kidney cancer. The chain recombines TRBV7-7 with TRBJ2-5, with D possibly being TRBD2 (6 bases). CDR3 sequence (DNA): TGTGCCAGCAGCTTAGAGTCGGGAGACCGGGCCCAGTACTTC. Protein sequence: CASSLESGDRAQYF.